This T cell receptor beta chain was sequenced in a study of blood T cell repertoires in COVID-19. In this sample, this clone turned up once. The CDR3 is 16 residues long. The germline gives CDR1 MNHEY, CDR2 SVGAGI. The trim removed 2 bases at V and 6 bases at J, leaving 12 bases unmatched. Profiling relied on immunoSEQ multiplex PCR, and the TCRdb table lists in-frame clones only, not all of them. This sample yields about 130,000 clones, of which roughly 84% are seen a single time; under 15% belongs to the top ten. The clonotype originates from a woman in her twenties or thirties who had recovered from COVID-19. This rearrangement joins TRBV6-5 to TRBJ1-2, with TRBD1 matching 7 bases. The specimen was peripheral blood. The CDR3 loop is CASSYDARGRRDGYTF. The CDR3, as DNA: TGTGCCAGCAGTTACGATGCCAGGGGGAGGAGGGATGGCTACACCTTC.